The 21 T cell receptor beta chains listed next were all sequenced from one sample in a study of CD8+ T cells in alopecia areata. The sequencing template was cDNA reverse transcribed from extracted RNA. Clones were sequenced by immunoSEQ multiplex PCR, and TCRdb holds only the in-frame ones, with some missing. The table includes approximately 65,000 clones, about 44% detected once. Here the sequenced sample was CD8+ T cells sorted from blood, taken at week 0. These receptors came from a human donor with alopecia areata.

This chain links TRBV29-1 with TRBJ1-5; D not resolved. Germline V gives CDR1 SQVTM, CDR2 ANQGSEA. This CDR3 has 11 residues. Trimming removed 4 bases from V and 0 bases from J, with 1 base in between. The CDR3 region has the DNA TGCAGCGTTGGTAGCAATCAGCCCCAGCATTTT. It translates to CSVGSNQPQHF.

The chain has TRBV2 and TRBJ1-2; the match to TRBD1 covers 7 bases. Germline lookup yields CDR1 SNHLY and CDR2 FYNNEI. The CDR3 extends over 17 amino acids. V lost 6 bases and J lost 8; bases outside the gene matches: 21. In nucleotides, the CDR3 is TGTGCCAGCAGAGGACCTCAGATCACGACAGGGCAACAAGGCTACACCTTC. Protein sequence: CASRGPQITTGQQGYTF.

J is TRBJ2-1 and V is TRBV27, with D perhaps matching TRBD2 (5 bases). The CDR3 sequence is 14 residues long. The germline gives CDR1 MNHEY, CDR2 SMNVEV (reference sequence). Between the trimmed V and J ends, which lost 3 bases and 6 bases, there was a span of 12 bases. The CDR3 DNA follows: TGTGCCAGCAGTTTCCCTCCGGGGTCCAATGAGCAGTTCTTC. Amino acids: CASSFPPGSNEQFF.

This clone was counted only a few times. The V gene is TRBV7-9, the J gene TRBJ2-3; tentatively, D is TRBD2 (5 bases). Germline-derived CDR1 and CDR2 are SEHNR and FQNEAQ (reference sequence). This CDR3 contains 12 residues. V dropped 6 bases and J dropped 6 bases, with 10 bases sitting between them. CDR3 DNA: TGTGCCAGCAGAGAGGGAGTGGATACGCAGTATTTT. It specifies CASREGVDTQYF. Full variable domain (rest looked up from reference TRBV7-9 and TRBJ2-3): DTGVSQNPRHKITKRGQNVTFRCDPISEHNRLYWYRQTLGQGPEFLTYFQNEAQLEKSRLLSDRFSAERPKGSFSTLEIQRTEQGDSAMYLCASREGVDTQYFGPGTRLTVL.

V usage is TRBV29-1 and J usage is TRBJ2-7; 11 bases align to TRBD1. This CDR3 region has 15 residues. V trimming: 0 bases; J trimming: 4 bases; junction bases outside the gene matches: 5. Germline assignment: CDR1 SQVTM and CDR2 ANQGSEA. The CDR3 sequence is CSVEEDRGHFYEQYF. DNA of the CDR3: TGCAGCGTTGAAGAGGACAGGGGGCATTTTTACGAGCAGTACTTC.

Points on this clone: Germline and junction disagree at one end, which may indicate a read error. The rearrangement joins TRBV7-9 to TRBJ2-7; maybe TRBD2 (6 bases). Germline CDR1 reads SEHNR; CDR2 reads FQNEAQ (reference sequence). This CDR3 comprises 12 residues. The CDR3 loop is CASSSYGGFWCF. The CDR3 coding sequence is TGTGCCAGCAGCTCTTACGGGGGATTCTGGTGCTTC.

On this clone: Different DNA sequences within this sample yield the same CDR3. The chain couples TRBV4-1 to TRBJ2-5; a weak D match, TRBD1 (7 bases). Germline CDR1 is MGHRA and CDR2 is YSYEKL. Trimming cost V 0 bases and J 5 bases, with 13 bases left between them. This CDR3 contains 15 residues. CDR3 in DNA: TGCGCCAGCAGCCAAGATGGAGGGGGCGGGGAGACCCAGTACTTC. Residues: CASSQDGGGGETQYF.

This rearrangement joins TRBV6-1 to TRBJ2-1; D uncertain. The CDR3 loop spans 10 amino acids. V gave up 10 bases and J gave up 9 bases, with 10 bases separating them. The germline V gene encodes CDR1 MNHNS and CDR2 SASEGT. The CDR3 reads CANAPGEQFF. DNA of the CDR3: TGTGCCAATGCCCCCGGTGAGCAGTTCTTC.

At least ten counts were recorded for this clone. DNA of the CDR3: TGCGCCAGCAGTCCAACTCGGGGGGGCAATGAGCAGTTCTTC. It specifies CASSPTRGGNEQFF. The chain is built from TRBV10-1 and TRBJ2-1, with TRBD2 identical over 8 bases. Germline-derived CDR1 and CDR2 are WNHNN and SYGVQD (reference sequence). The ends lost 5 bases at V and 6 bases at J; junction bases unmatched: 6. The CDR3 has 14 amino acids.

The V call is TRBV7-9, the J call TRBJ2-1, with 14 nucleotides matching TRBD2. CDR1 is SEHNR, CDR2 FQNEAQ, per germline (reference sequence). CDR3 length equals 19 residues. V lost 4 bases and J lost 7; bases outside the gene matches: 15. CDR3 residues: CASSSRTSGRRAGGNEQFF. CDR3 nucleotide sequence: TGTGCCAGCAGCTCAAGGACTAGCGGGAGGAGGGCTGGTGGAAATGAGCAGTTCTTC.

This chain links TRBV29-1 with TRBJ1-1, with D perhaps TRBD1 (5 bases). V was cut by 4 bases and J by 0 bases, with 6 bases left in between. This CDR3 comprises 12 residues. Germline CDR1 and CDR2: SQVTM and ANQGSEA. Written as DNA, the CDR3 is TGCAGCGTTGTGGGGGTGAACACTGAAGCTTTCTTT. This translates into CSVVGVNTEAFF.

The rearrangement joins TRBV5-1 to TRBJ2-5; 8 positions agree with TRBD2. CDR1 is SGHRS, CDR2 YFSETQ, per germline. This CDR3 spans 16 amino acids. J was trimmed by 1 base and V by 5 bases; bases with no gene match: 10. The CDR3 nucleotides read TGCGCCAGCAGGTGGAGCGGGAGTGATGGCCAAGAGACCCAGTACTTC. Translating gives CASRWSGSDGQETQYF.

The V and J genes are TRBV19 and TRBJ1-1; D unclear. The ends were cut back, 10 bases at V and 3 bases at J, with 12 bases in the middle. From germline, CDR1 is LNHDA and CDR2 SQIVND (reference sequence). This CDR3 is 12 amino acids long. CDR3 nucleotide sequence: TGTGCCATCTGCACGGGCGACACTGAAGCTTTCTTT. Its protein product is CAICTGDTEAFF.

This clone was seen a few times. The CDR3 DNA follows: TGTGCCACCACGGACAACGGCTATGGCTACACCTTC. The encoded protein is CATTDNGYGYTF. The chain has TRBV19 and TRBJ1-2; D is possibly TRBD1 (5 bases). The CDR3 contains 12 residues. Germline CDR1 LNHDA, CDR2 SQIVND (reference sequence). V was trimmed by 10 bases and J by 4 bases, leaving 13 bases between them.

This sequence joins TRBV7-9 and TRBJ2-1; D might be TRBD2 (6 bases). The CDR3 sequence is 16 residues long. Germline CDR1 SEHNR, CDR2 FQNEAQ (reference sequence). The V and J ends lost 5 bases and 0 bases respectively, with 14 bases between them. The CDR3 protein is CASSPPAGSSYNEQFF. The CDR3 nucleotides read TGTGCCAGCAGCCCCCCGGCGGGAAGCTCCTACAATGAGCAGTTCTTC.

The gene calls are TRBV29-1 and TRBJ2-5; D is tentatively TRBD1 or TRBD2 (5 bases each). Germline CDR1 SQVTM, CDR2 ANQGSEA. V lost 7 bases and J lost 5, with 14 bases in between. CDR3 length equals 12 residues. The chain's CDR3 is CSEGTGRETQYF. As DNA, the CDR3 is TGCAGCGAAGGGACGGGGCGGGAGACCCAGTACTTC.

CDR3 region: CASSPTDNEQFF. As DNA, the CDR3 is TGTGCCAGCAGCCCTACGGACAATGAGCAGTTCTTC. This sequence joins TRBV7-9 and TRBJ2-1; D is undetermined. The CDR3 has 12 residues. V shed 5 bases and J shed 5 bases, with 7 bases lying between them. The V gene's germline CDR1 is SEHNR and CDR2 FQNEAQ (reference sequence). The full variable domain, in which reference TRBV7-9 and TRBJ2-1 provide the parts outside the CDR3, is DTGVSQNPRHKITKRGQNVTFRCDPISEHNRLYWYRQTLGQGPEFLTYFQNEAQLEKSRLLSDRFSAERPKGSFSTLEIQRTEQGDSAMYLCASSPTDNEQFFGPGTRLTVL.

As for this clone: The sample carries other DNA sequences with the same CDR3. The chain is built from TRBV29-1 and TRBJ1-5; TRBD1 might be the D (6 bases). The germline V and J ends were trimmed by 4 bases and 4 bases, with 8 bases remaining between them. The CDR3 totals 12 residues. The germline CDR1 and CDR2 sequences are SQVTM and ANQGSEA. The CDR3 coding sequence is TGCAGCGTTGGAACAGGGAATCAGCCCCAGCATTTT. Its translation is CSVGTGNQPQHF.

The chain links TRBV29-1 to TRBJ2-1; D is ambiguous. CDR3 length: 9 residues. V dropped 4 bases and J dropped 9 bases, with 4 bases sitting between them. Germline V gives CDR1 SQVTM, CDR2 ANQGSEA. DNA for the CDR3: TGCAGCGTTGGGAGTGAGCAGTTCTTC. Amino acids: CSVGSEQFF.

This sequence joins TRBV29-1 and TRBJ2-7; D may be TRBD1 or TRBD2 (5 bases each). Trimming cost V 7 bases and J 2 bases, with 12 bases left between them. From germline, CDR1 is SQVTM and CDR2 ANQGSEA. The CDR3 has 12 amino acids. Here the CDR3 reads CSGGSGAYEQYF. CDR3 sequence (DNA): TGCAGCGGGGGCAGCGGAGCCTACGAGCAGTACTTC.

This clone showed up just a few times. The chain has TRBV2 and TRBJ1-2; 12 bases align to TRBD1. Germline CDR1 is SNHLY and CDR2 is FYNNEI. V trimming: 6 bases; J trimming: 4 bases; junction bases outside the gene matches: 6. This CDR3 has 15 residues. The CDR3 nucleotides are TGTGCCAGCAGAACACTGGGACAGGGGGCCTATGGCTACACCTTC. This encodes CASRTLGQGAYGYTF.